The T cell receptor (beta chain) described here comes from a study of control samples from healthy donors and cancer patients. Clones were read by immunoSEQ multiplex PCR, and TCRdb kept only the in-frame ones, dropping some. The sample has 95,000 to 100,000 clones; roughly four fifths are singletons. The material sequenced was blood. The sequence was obtained from a man aged 55 to 69 in good health.

Here the CDR3 DNA reads TGTGCCAGCAGACCCTGGGGGGGAGGCGAGCAGTTCTTC. Residues: CASRPWGGGEQFF. This chain uses TRBV6-5 with TRBJ2-1; 7 bases match TRBD2. V was clipped by 6 bases and J by 10 bases; unmatched bases: 9. The CDR3 consists of 13 residues. Germline-derived CDR1 and CDR2 are MNHEY and SVGAGI.